This entry lists 16 T cell receptor beta chains sequenced from one sample in a study of identical twins. In TCRdb, the 5' RACE reads were re-called with MiXCR into one record per CDR3 protein. Of about 920,000 distinct CDR3 sequences listed, about 12% are singletons. Separately, the same data were catalogued under a study of yellow fever vaccine responses in identical twins.

Specimen: PBMCs. The receptors originated from a woman aged 18-30 years in good health.

There are many counts of this clonotype. The J gene is TRBJ1-1, the V gene TRBV6-1; D gene ambiguous. Germline-derived CDR1 and CDR2 are MNHNS and SASEGT. The CDR3 sequence is 12 residues long. Trimming pared 0 bases from V and 5 bases from J, leaving 4 bases between. The CDR3 DNA reads as TGTGCCAGCAGTGAAGCGGTGACTGAAGCTTTCTTT. This translates into CASSEAVTEAFF.

The V gene is TRBV28, the J gene TRBJ2-7, with D possibly being TRBD2 (6 bases). Germline V gives CDR1 MDHEN, CDR2 SYDVKM. The CDR3 is made up of 13 amino acids. V lost 6 bases, J lost 2 bases, and 11 bases lay in between. CDR3 coding DNA: TGTGCCAGCAGCTGGGCGGGAACCTACGAGCAGTACTTC. Translating gives CASSWAGTYEQYF.

This chain joins TRBV10-3 and TRBJ2-1; D is undetermined. The germline V gene has CDR1 ENHRY and CDR2 SYGVKD. V was clipped by 6 bases and J by 9 bases, with 9 bases between them. The CDR3 is made up of 11 amino acids. The CDR3 DNA follows: TGTGCCATCAGCCACGATACTGAGCAGTTCTTC. Protein: CAISHDTEQFF.

The rearrangement links TRBV9 to TRBJ2-5, with 8 nucleotides matching TRBD1. The CDR3 length is 15 residues. CDR1 SGDLS and CDR2 YYNGEE come from the germline V gene. Unmatched junction bases numbered 6, after V lost 0 bases and J lost 5 bases. CDR3 protein: CASSVAGGGGETQYF. CDR3 in DNA: TGTGCCAGCAGCGTAGCAGGGGGCGGCGGGGAGACCCAGTACTTC.

The rearrangement uses TRBV5-1 and TRBJ1-6; the D gene is possibly TRBD1 (5 bases). The CDR3 sequence is 16 residues long. The germline CDR1 and CDR2 sequences are SGHRS and YFSETQ. V lost 4 bases, J lost 8 bases, and 19 bases lay in between. CDR3 nucleotide sequence: TGCGCCAGCAGCCGAGGAGGGGCCTTTATGGATTCACCCCTCCACTTT. Translation gives CASSRGGAFMDSPLHF.

CDR3 nucleotides: TGTGCCAGCAGCTTAGATGTTATTCGCTCCTACAATGAGCAGTTCTTC. Translated, it gives CASSLDVIRSYNEQFF. The rearrangement links TRBV7-8 to TRBJ2-1; D is uncertain. This CDR3 has 16 residues. CDR1 and CDR2 from the germline V gene are SGHVS and FQNEAQ. V lost 1 base, J lost 0 bases, and 10 bases lay in between.

The chain is built from TRBV11-2 and TRBJ1-2; 7 positions agree with TRBD1. The germline gives CDR1 SGHAT, CDR2 FQNNGV. The J segment lost 7 bases and the V segment lost 7 bases, leaving 12 bases of the junction unmatched. The CDR3 totals 14 residues. The CDR3 region is CASKRLQGDVGYTF. The CDR3 DNA reads TGTGCCAGCAAGCGTCTTCAGGGGGACGTTGGCTACACCTTC.

The table lists this clonotype with many counts. The chain employs TRBV10-3 and TRBJ1-6, with TRBD1 as a possible D gene (5 bases). There are 15 residues in the CDR3. Germline V gene sequence: CDR1 ENHRY, CDR2 SYGVKD. V lost 8 bases and J lost 3, with 14 bases in between. The DNA for the CDR3 is TGTGCCATCGGGGACCTAGGAAGCTATAATTCACCCCTCCACTTT. Protein sequence: CAIGDLGSYNSPLHF.

This chain connects TRBV5-5 to TRBJ2-7; maybe TRBD1 (6 bases). Trimming cost V 2 bases and J 7 bases, with 16 bases left between them. Germline V gene sequence: CDR1 SGHKS, CDR2 YYEKEE (reference sequence). The CDR3 covers 14 residues. CDR3 protein: CASSLGQTSREQYF. Here the CDR3 DNA reads TGTGCCAGCAGCTTAGGACAGACATCTAGGGAGCAGTACTTC. The full variable domain, its missing parts supplied by reference TRBV5-5 and TRBJ2-7, is DAGVTQSPTHLIKTRGQQVTLRCSPISGHKSVSWYQQVLGQGPQFIFQYYEKEERGRGNFPDRFSARQFPNYSSELNVNALLLGDSALYLCASSLGQTSREQYFGPGTRLTVT.

The CDR3 sequence: CASKGPNTDTQYF. In DNA, the CDR3 is TGTGCCAGCAAGGGACCTAACACAGATACGCAGTATTTT. The genes are TRBV11-2 and TRBJ2-3, with D possibly being TRBD1 or TRBD2 (5 bases each). CDR1 and CDR2 from the germline V gene are SGHAT and FQNNGV. The V end was cut by 7 bases, the J end by 2 bases, with 10 bases between. The CDR3 totals 13 residues.

This sequence joins TRBV12-3 or TRBV12-4 and TRBJ1-6; TRBD1 might be the D (5 bases). Trimming stripped 3 bases from V and 5 bases from J, with 8 bases between. The CDR3 length is 14 residues. The CDR3 region has the DNA TGTGCCAGCAGTTTGAGACAGAATAATTCACCCCTCCACTTT. This gives the protein CASSLRQNNSPLHF.

This clonotype has a handful of counts. The J gene is TRBJ2-7, the V gene TRBV10-1; D is perhaps TRBD2 (6 bases). The CDR3 has 15 residues. The germline CDR1 and CDR2 sequences are WNHNN and SYGVQD (reference sequence). The V and J ends lost 0 bases and 6 bases respectively, with 15 bases between them. CDR3 in amino acids: CASSESTSRGSEQYF. The DNA of the CDR3 is TGCGCCAGCAGTGAGTCGACTAGTAGAGGTTCCGAGCAGTACTTC.

This clonotype was detected only a few times. The chain recombines TRBV2 with TRBJ1-5, with D uncertain. Deletions cut 5 bases from V and 9 bases from J, with 8 bases between. Germline-derived CDR1 and CDR2 are SNHLY and FYNNEI. The CDR3 runs to 11 residues. The CDR3 sequence: CASSPGRPQHF. Written as DNA, the CDR3 is TGTGCCAGCAGTCCTGGACGGCCCCAGCATTTT.

This chain links TRBV18 with TRBJ2-7, with 7 bases that match TRBD2. CDR3 length: 14 amino acids. The V gene's germline CDR1 is KGHSH and CDR2 LQKENI. J gave up 4 bases and V 3 bases, and 6 bases lay outside the gene matches. Here the CDR3 reads CASSPGLQEYEQYV. CDR3 nucleotide sequence: TGTGCCAGCTCACCGGGACTACAGGAATACGAGCAGTACGTC.

At least ten counts were recorded for this clonotype. V gene TRBV24-1 combines with J gene TRBJ2-3; D is perhaps TRBD2 (6 bases). V was clipped by 9 bases and J by 4 bases, with 10 bases between them. Germline V gives CDR1 KGHDR, CDR2 SFDVKD. This CDR3 region has 12 residues. CDR3 nucleotide sequence: TGTGCCACCGGGGGGTCTTCAGATACGCAGTATTTT. Its protein is CATGGSSDTQYF.

DNA of the CDR3: TGTGCCAGCAGTTATTGCGAAGGACACCGTCCCCACAATGAGCAGTTCTTC. It encodes CASSYCEGHRPHNEQFF. The chain recombines TRBV6-9 with TRBJ2-1; TRBD1 is a possible D gene (5 bases). The CDR3 loop spans 17 amino acids. V was pared by 1 base and J by 5 bases, with 18 bases between. CDR1 MNHGY and CDR2 SVAAGI come from the germline V gene.